This TCR beta chain was sequenced during a study of OX40 agonist ivuxolimab in advanced cancers. At the level of the study: Patients were infused with ivuxolimab every 2 weeks at 0.01 to 10 mg/kg. Findings of the study overall: Average numbers of expanded clones were greater in CD8+ T cells than in CD4+.

Samples of blood were obtained at baseline, on cycle 4 day 1, and on cycle 7 day 1. This clone is labeled as medium-sized. What it binds is not known. The repertoire was sequenced with immunoSEQ multiplex PCR; TCRdb's copy has only in-frame clones and lacks some. This table has tens of thousands of clones, about 83% appearing once. J lost 5 bases, V lost 5 bases, and 7 bases had no gene match. The CDR3 sequence is 15 residues long. CDR1 and CDR2 from the germline V gene are MNHEY and SMNVEV (reference sequence). This clonotype originated in an adult with an advanced solid tumor such as melanoma, head and neck, liver or kidney cancer. The J gene is TRBJ2-1, the V gene TRBV27; 9 bases map to TRBD1. Sequenced here: CD4+ or CD8+ T cells sorted from blood, sampled in a trial of the OX40 agonist ivuxolimab. The CDR3 sequence is CASSPVGTGNNEQFF. The CDR3, as DNA: TGTGCCAGCAGTCCAGTCGGGACAGGGAACAATGAGCAGTTCTTC.